The present T cell receptor beta chain was sequenced within a study of blood T cell repertoires in COVID-19. The overall study: COVID-19 samples, acute and convalescent, were from the United States, Italy and Spain. Nucleic acid was either cDNA or gDNA, and it came from T cells, B-cell-depleted T cells, or PBMCs.

After removal of 8 bases from V and 9 bases from J, the junction contained 16 bases not matched to a gene. CDR3 length equals 14 residues. CDR1 and CDR2 (germline): SSHAT, FNYEAQ (reference sequence). Study processing details: Amplified reference gene primers provided the basis for estimating nucleated cell counts. Repertoires were generated with immunoSEQ multiplex PCR, while TCRdb's copy carries only in-frame clones and drops some. That table supplies the V and J calls and clone size; D and trimming were determined from the DNA. Among roughly 150,000 clones listed, approximately 83% were seen once.

The sample taken for sequencing was peripheral blood. The sequence came from a woman at least 80 years old with acute or convalescent COVID-19. The rearrangement joins TRBV7-7 to TRBJ2-7; 7 nucleotides agree with TRBD2. CDR3 loop: CASPVGEGYRMQYF. CDR3 DNA: TGTGCCAGCCCTGTAGGGGAGGGCTATCGTATGCAGTACTTC. Looking up the rest from reference TRBV7-7 and TRBJ2-7 gives the full variable domain: GAGVSQSPRYKVTKRGQDVTLRCDPISSHATLYWYQQALGQGPEFLTYFNYEAQPDKSGLPSDRFSAERPEGSISTLTIQRTEQRDSAMYRCASPVGEGYRMQYFGPGTRLTVT.